This TCR beta chain stems from a study of identical twins. In every case, the donor was a healthy Caucasian. For this clonotype: Its antigen is unidentified.

TCRdb re-analysed the 5' RACE reads in MiXCR, keeping a single row per CDR3 protein. In the table there are roughly 500,000 distinct CDR3 sequences, roughly 21% of which are singletons. Germline CDR1 DFQATT, CDR2 SNEGSKA (reference sequence). Deletions cut 3 bases from V and 3 bases from J, with 13 bases between. CDR3 size: 14 residues. Study observations and caveats: Reduced insertions were recorded for abundant cord blood beta clonotypes, with no such pattern in memory repertoires.

The sample was also linked to a second study, of T cells expressing NK-cell markers.

The chain has TRBV20-1 and TRBJ2-3, with D tentatively TRBD2 (6 bases). The TCR comes from a woman aged 18-35 years in good health. Sequenced input: CD4+ T cells sorted from blood. This chain's CDR3 is CSASPGLATDTQYF. The CDR3 DNA follows: TGCAGTGCTAGCCCCGGTCTAGCGACAGATACGCAGTATTTT.